One sample yielded the 20 T cell receptor beta chains listed below, sequenced in a study of blood T cell repertoires in COVID-19 (dated by TCRdb to 2020 to 2021). To prepare the library, the immunoSEQ multiplex PCR assay was applied. The immuneACCESS repertoire file appears here via TCRdb, limited to in-frame rearrangements. These files lack a portion of the clones; in checked studies, under half of the deficit traces to unresolved V genes, and the cause of the others is not known. This sample is represented by fewer than 250,000 clones; about 80% of them were singletons. The ten biggest clones cover around 3.3% of the sample. The source material was PBMCs or T cells enriched from blood (not recorded which). These receptors came from a woman in her forties who had been exposed to COVID-19.

This clone was seen a single time. V and J are TRBV5-4 and TRBJ2-1; TRBD1 matches 8 bases. This CDR3 is 15 amino acids long. The germline gives CDR1 SGHNT, CDR2 YYREEE (reference sequence). V lost 3 bases, J lost 4 bases, and 6 bases stayed unmatched. The DNA for the CDR3 is TGTGCCAGCAGCTCCCGGGACAGGCCTTACAATGAGCAGTTCTTC. It specifies CASSSRDRPYNEQFF.

V is TRBV3-1 (or the pseudogene TRBV3-2) and J is TRBJ2-5; D is unclear. This CDR3 is built from 13 residues. Germline V CDR1 and CDR2: LGHDT, YNNKEL (reference sequence). The V gene lost 3 bases and the J gene lost 5 bases, with 10 bases spanning the gap. CDR3 residues: CASSHKTKETQYF. The CDR3 DNA follows: TGTGCCAGCAGCCACAAAACTAAGGAGACCCAGTACTTC.

The rearrangement links TRBV5-6 to TRBJ1-6, with D unresolved. V shed 4 bases and J shed 1 base, with 12 bases lying between them. Per germline, CDR1 SGHDT and CDR2 YYEEEE. CDR3 length: 16 residues. The CDR3 region is CASSPVAASYNSPLHF. CDR3 DNA: TGTGCCAGCAGCCCTGTGGCCGCTTCCTATAATTCACCCCTCCACTTT.

The chain carries TRBV16 and TRBJ2-3; 10 positions agree with TRBD1. Germline CDR1 KGHSY, CDR2 FQNENV. Losses at the gene ends were 3 bases for V and 6 bases for J; bases not matched to a gene: 6. The CDR3 consists of 15 residues. CDR3: CASSHRTGGSDTQYF. CDR3 DNA: TGTGCCAGCAGCCATAGGACAGGGGGTTCGGATACGCAGTATTTT.

J is TRBJ2-4 and V is TRBV18, with a tentative D call TRBD2 (5 bases). Germline lookup yields CDR1 KGHSH and CDR2 LQKENI. The CDR3 totals 14 residues. V lost 3 bases and J 2 bases, leaving 8 bases between the germline ends. CDR3: CASSPGETKNIQYF. The CDR3 DNA is TGTGCCAGCTCACCCGGGGAAACCAAAAACATTCAGTACTTC.

The chain couples TRBV7-2 to TRBJ2-5; 10 nucleotides match TRBD2. J lost 0 bases, V lost 7 bases, and 8 bases had no gene match. This CDR3 comprises 16 residues. The V gene's germline CDR1 is SGHTA and CDR2 FQGNSA. CDR3 nucleotide sequence: TGTGCCAGCAACATCGATAGCGGGGGGAACCAAGAGACCCAGTACTTC. It codes for CASNIDSGGNQETQYF.

The V call is TRBV29-1, the J call TRBJ2-1, with 7 nucleotides matching TRBD1. CDR3 size: 14 residues. Trimming cost V 4 bases and J 3 bases; bases outside gene matches: 6. Germline CDR1 reads SQVTM; CDR2 reads ANQGSEA. This chain's CDR3 is CSVVGQIYYNEQFF. For the CDR3, the DNA is TGCAGCGTTGTGGGACAGATTTACTACAATGAGCAGTTCTTC.

This chain uses TRBV5-1 with TRBJ2-2; the D is unclear. CDR1 is SGHRS, CDR2 YFSETQ, per germline. Trimming pared 4 bases from V and 1 base from J, leaving 8 bases between. The CDR3 is 14 amino acids. CDR3 amino acids: CASSVPGNTGELFF. The CDR3 DNA reads as TGCGCCAGCAGCGTTCCCGGGAACACCGGGGAGCTGTTTTTT.

This sequence joins TRBV6-5 and TRBJ2-1; 11 positions match TRBD2. Trimming cost V 7 bases and J 7 bases; bases outside gene matches: 6. The germline V gene encodes CDR1 MNHEY and CDR2 SVGAGI. This CDR3 is 14 amino acids long. The CDR3: CASTVAGGPNEQFF. The CDR3 bases are TGTGCCAGCACCGTAGCGGGGGGGCCGAATGAGCAGTTCTTC.

The CDR3 here is CASSHKWGGGRWSNQPQHF. The CDR3 coding sequence is TGCGCCAGCAGCCACAAATGGGGGGGTGGACGGTGGAGCAATCAGCCCCAGCATTTT. The chain couples TRBV4-1 to TRBJ1-5; possibly TRBD1 for D (5 bases). The ends were cut back, 3 bases at V and 1 base at J, with 22 bases in the middle. CDR1 is MGHRA and CDR2 is YSYEKL in the germline V gene. CDR3 size: 19 residues.

The rearrangement uses TRBV5-6 and TRBJ1-5; 7 nucleotides match TRBD1. This CDR3 has 15 residues. The junction had 7 bases not matched to a gene; V was cut back by 4 bases and J by 3 bases. Germline V gene data show CDR1 as SGHDT and CDR2 as YYEEEE. The CDR3 DNA reads as TGTGCCAGCAGCGAAACAGGGGTCGCCAATCAGCCCCAGCATTTT. Protein: CASSETGVANQPQHF.

This chain links TRBV19 with TRBJ1-1; 11 bases align to TRBD1. Germline V gives CDR1 LNHDA, CDR2 SQIVND (reference sequence). Trimming at V came to 3 bases and at J to 4 bases, leaving 13 bases not matched to a gene. The CDR3 sequence is 18 residues long. Here the CDR3 DNA reads TGTGCCAGTAGTATCCGGGACAGGGGGTCTTTGAATAGCACTGAAGCTTTCTTT. Its translation is CASSIRDRGSLNSTEAFF.

This clone was counted once. The V and J genes are TRBV11-2 and TRBJ1-4, with TRBD1 matching 9 bases. Germline assignment: CDR1 SGHAT and CDR2 FQNNGV. The V segment lost 1 base and the J segment 14 bases; nucleotides outside the gene matches: 8. The CDR3 sequence is 14 residues long. CDR3 region: CASSLAERDRDLFF. As DNA, the CDR3 is TGTGCCAGCAGCTTAGCGGAAAGGGACAGGGACCTGTTTTTT.

The gene calls are TRBV6-2 or TRBV6-3 and TRBJ1-2, with D unclear. V shed 5 bases and J shed 3 bases, with 4 bases lying between them. Per the germline V gene, CDR1 is MNHEY and CDR2 is SVGEGT. The CDR3 consists of 11 residues. CDR3 region: CASSQDYGYTF. The CDR3 DNA is TGTGCCAGCAGTCAGGACTATGGCTACACCTTC.

The rearrangement uses TRBV29-1 and TRBJ2-1, with 15 bases identical to TRBD2. V was pared by 5 bases and J by 4 bases, with 15 bases of the junction left unmatched. Germline V gives CDR1 SQVTM, CDR2 ANQGSEA. The CDR3 extends over 19 amino acids. In DNA form, the CDR3 reads TGCAGCGTTCCCCCCGGACTAGCGGGGGGGCTTGGATCATACAATGAGCAGTTCTTC. This encodes CSVPPGLAGGLGSYNEQFF.

A word on this clone: Within the sample, other DNA sequences also encode this same CDR3. The DNA for the CDR3 is TGTGCCAGCAGTTTGGGCAGTAACTATGGCTACACCTTC. Amino acid sequence: CASSLGSNYGYTF. The J gene is TRBJ1-2, the V gene TRBV12-3 or TRBV12-4, with D uncertain. V lost 3 bases to trimming and J lost 1 base, with 6 bases between them. The CDR3 spans 13 residues.

This clone has just a few counts. The chain couples TRBV15 to TRBJ1-6, with TRBD1 matching over 7 bases. The CDR3 is 15 residues long. Germline values: CDR1 LNHNV, CDR2 YYDKDF (reference sequence). V was pared by 4 bases and J by 6 bases, with 6 bases of the junction left unmatched. The CDR3 loop is CATSIQTGLNSPLHF. The CDR3 DNA reads as TGTGCCACCAGCATCCAGACAGGGCTTAATTCACCCCTCCACTTT.

The rearrangement uses TRBV5-1 and TRBJ2-2; 11 bases map to TRBD1. CDR1 is SGHRS, CDR2 YFSETQ, per germline. This CDR3 region has 16 residues. The V gene end was trimmed by 3 bases and the J gene end by 5 bases; junction bases not matched to a gene: 6. The CDR3 DNA is TGCGCCAGCAGCTCCCCGGGACAGGGGGGTACCGGGGAGCTGTTTTTT. Translation: CASSSPGQGGTGELFF.

The chain uses TRBV6-1 and TRBJ1-5; 8 bases match TRBD1. CDR3 size: 16 residues. Germline-derived CDR1 and CDR2 are MNHNS and SASEGT. V shed 3 bases and J 3 bases; nucleotides not matched to a gene: 7. The CDR3 reads CASSDVDRANNQPQHF. The DNA for the CDR3 is TGTGCCAGCAGTGACGTGGACAGGGCCAACAATCAGCCCCAGCATTTT.

The chain joins TRBV6-4 to TRBJ2-2, with D possibly matching TRBD1 (5 bases). CDR3 size: 16 residues. The V gene lost 4 bases and the J gene lost 1 base, with 13 bases spanning the gap. CDR1 and CDR2 (germline): MRHNA, SNTAGT. As DNA, the CDR3 is TGTGCCAGCAGTGGAAGGACAACCCTGAACACCGGGGAGCTGTTTTTT. This sequence encodes CASSGRTTLNTGELFF.